This is a list of T cell receptor beta chains from one sample in a study of CD8+CD57+ T cells in acquired aplastic anemia. Each CDR3 protein is one row after TCRdb ran MiXCR on the reads. The table includes 150,000 to 200,000 distinct CDR3 sequences, roughly 50% detected once. The sample comprised sorted CD4+, CD8+, or CD8+CD57+ T cells (not recorded which) from PBMCs. Receptors originate from a human donor with aplastic anemia. The CDR3 runs from the conserved cysteine through the conserved F or W. The D gene is left open where the match is weak. Clone sizes are given selectively: once, few, many, or a class where the clone is expanded.

d_call j_call clone_size v_call cdr3_nt cdr3_aa
TRBD1 TRBJ1-1 few TRBV18 TGTGCCAGCTCACGGGACAGTAATGAAGCTTTCTTT CASSRDSNEAFF
- TRBJ1-2 many TRBV6-1 TGTGCCAGCACAGATCGGACGGAATCCGACCGAGATGGCTACACCTTC CASTDRTESDRDGYTF
- TRBJ2-7 - TRBV2 TGTGCCAGCGGTAGTCAACCAGGGGTTGAGCAGTACTTC CASGSQPGVEQYF
- TRBJ2-3 many TRBV15 TGTGCCACCAGCAGAGAACTAGCCTTCACAGATACGCAGTATTTT CATSRELAFTDTQYF
- TRBJ1-1 - TRBV7-8 TGTGCCAGCAGCAAATGGAGAAACACTGAAGCTTTCTTT CASSKWRNTEAFF
- TRBJ1-5 - TRBV29-1 TGCAGCGTTGCTACAGGGTTTAGCAATCAGCCCCAGCATTTT CSVATGFSNQPQHF
- TRBJ2-7 many TRBV7-8 TGTGCCAGCAGCCGCCCGCCCGAGGGGGGGTACGAGCAGTACTTC CASSRPPEGGYEQYF
- TRBJ2-2 many TRBV19 TGTGCCAGTAGCCCCCTAGAAGGAACGAACACCGGGGAGCTGTTTTTT CASSPLEGTNTGELFF
TRBD1 TRBJ2-3 many TRBV24-1 TGTGCCACCAGTGGGGGGACAGAGGAATCTGATACGCAGTATTTT CATSGGTEESDTQYF
- TRBJ1-1 many TRBV25-1 TGTGCCAGCAGTGAATCTAGCGGACTGAACACTGAAGCTTTCTTT CASSESSGLNTEAFF
TRBD2 TRBJ2-1 many TRBV4-2 TGTGCCAGCAGCCAAGATGGGACTAGCGCCTACAATGAGCAGTTCTTC CASSQDGTSAYNEQFF
- TRBJ1-1 many TRBV19 TGTGCCAGTAGTATGTCCTTCTCCACTGAAGCTTTCTTT CASSMSFSTEAFF
TRBD2 TRBJ2-4 many TRBV4-1 TGCGCCAGCAGCCAGGAAGATCCGATCAGCGGGAGGGACATTCAGTACTTC CASSQEDPISGRDIQYF
TRBD2 TRBJ2-1 - TRBV30 TGTGCCTGGAGTGGCGGGAGGGATAACAATGATGAGCAGCTCTTC CAWSGGRDNNDEQLF
TRBD2 TRBJ2-7 many TRBV4-3 TGCGCCAGCAGCCTCTGGACTAGCAGTTACGAGCAGTACTTC CASSLWTSSYEQYF
TRBD1 TRBJ2-1 - TRBV9 TGTGCCAGCAGCTCCCCGGACAGGGGGCTGGATGAGCAGTTCTTC CASSSPDRGLDEQFF
- TRBJ1-1 many TRBV6-5 TGTGCCAGCACCCCCAGGGGTGGGGACACTGAAGCTTTCTTT CASTPRGGDTEAFF
TRBD1 TRBJ2-1 many TRBV11-2 TGTGCCAGCAGCTTAAGGCCAGGGGGCTACAATGAGCAGTTCTTC CASSLRPGGYNEQFF
- TRBJ1-2 - TRBV25-1 TGTGCCAGCAGTGGCAACAGGGAGGGAAACTATGGCTACACCTTC CASSGNREGNYGYTF
- TRBJ1-1 once TRBV11-1 TGTGCCAGCAGCTTAGCGGAAGGGGGGTGGGGACTTGAAGCTTTCTTT CASSLAEGGWGLEAFF
- TRBJ2-7 many TRBV6-1 TGTGCCAGCCTACCTCTAGCCCCCCGGGCAAGCGAGCAGTACTTC CASLPLAPRASEQYF
- TRBJ1-3 many TRBV15 TGTGCCACCAGCAGAGCTTTATCGGCAGGTCCAAACTCTGGAAACACCATATATTTT CATSRALSAGPNSGNTIYF
- TRBJ2-7 - TRBV7-7 TGTGCTAGCAGCTTAGAAGAGGGCCCCTCCTACGAGCAGTACTTC CASSLEEGPSYEQYF
- TRBJ2-2 once TRBV19 TGTGCCAGTAGTATAGCCGAAGCCCGCACCGGGGAGCTGTTTTTT CASSIAEARTGELFF
- TRBJ1-4 many TRBV20-1 TGCAGTGCTAGGGGTAGGGGGATTGAAAAACTGTTTTTT CSARGRGIEKLFF
TRBD2 TRBJ2-7 few TRBV2 TGTGCCAGCAGTGCTACGGGGGAGGGGCAGTACTTC CASSATGEGQYF
- TRBJ2-5 - TRBV7-9 TGTGCCAGCAGCTGTAGGGACATACTTCAAGAGACCCAGTACTTC CASSCRDILQETQYF